One and the same sample provided the 9 T cell receptor beta chains below, sequenced in a study of blood T cell repertoires in COVID-19. Produced via immunoSEQ multiplex PCR; TCRdb's table is partial and in-frame only. The table records 90,000 to 140,000 clones, roughly 80% of them present only once. Sequencing used peripheral blood. These receptors originate from an elderly woman with acute or convalescent COVID-19.

This chain links TRBV5-1 with TRBJ2-2; no definite D call. This CDR3 region has 15 residues. V was cut by 0 bases and J by 3 bases, with 9 bases left in between. Germline values: CDR1 SGHRS, CDR2 YFSETQ. The CDR3 region has the DNA TGCGCCAGCAGCTTGGCTAGACCGGACACCGGGGAGCTGTTTTTT. Protein sequence: CASSLARPDTGELFF. The full variable domain, with the rest looked up from reference TRBV5-1 and TRBJ2-2, is KAGVTQTPRYLIKTRGQQVTLSCSPISGHRSVSWYQQTPGQGLQFLFEYFSETQRNKGNFPGRFSGRQFSNSRSEMNVSTLELGDSALYLCASSLARPDTGELFFGEGSRLTVL.

This clone occurred a few times. The V gene is TRBV12-2, the J gene TRBJ1-1; the table names TRBD1, a call not compared with the DNA. TRBV12-2 is noted as a pseudogene. The CDR3 has 15 residues. The CDR3 DNA follows: TGTGCAAGTCGCTTAGATAAAGACAGAAGGACTGAAGCTTTCTTT. It encodes CASRLDKDRRTEAFF.

The chain links TRBV5-1 to TRBJ1-4; TRBD1 matches 8 bases. CDR1 SGHRS and CDR2 YFSETQ come from the germline V gene. The ends lost 0 bases at V and 6 bases at J; junction bases unmatched: 7. This CDR3 has 16 residues. The CDR3 loop reads CASSLVPAGGDEKLFF. The CDR3 DNA sequence: TGCGCCAGCAGCTTGGTACCCGCAGGGGGCGATGAAAAACTGTTTTTT. Full variable domain (outside the CDR3, taken from reference TRBV5-1 and TRBJ1-4): KAGVTQTPRYLIKTRGQQVTLSCSPISGHRSVSWYQQTPGQGLQFLFEYFSETQRNKGNFPGRFSGRQFSNSRSEMNVSTLELGDSALYLCASSLVPAGGDEKLFFGSGTQLSVL.

The chain uses TRBV14 and TRBJ2-7, with 9 positions matching TRBD1. The junction had 7 bases not matched to a gene; V was cut back by 3 bases and J by 4 bases. The CDR3 has 15 amino acids. The germline V gene has CDR1 SGHDN and CDR2 FVKESK. The CDR3 loop reads CASSQGQGPGYEQYV. The CDR3 DNA reads TGTGCCAGCAGCCAGGGACAGGGCCCAGGGTACGAGCAGTACGTC.

The V and J genes are TRBV10-3 and TRBJ1-2; 8 bases are shared with TRBD1. The CDR3 is made up of 14 amino acids. Unmatched junction bases numbered 4, after V lost 6 bases and J lost 1 base. From germline, CDR1 is ENHRY and CDR2 SYGVKD. CDR3 loop: CAISGQGFNYGYTF. In DNA, the CDR3 is TGTGCCATCAGCGGACAGGGTTTTAACTATGGCTACACCTTC.

This sequence joins TRBV5-6 and TRBJ2-5; TRBD2 agrees at 9 bases. V shed 0 bases and J 1 base; nucleotides not matched to a gene: 1. Germline loops: CDR1 SGHDT, CDR2 YYEEEE. This CDR3 has 15 amino acids. This CDR3 is CASSLGLAAQETQYF. DNA of the CDR3: TGTGCCAGCAGCTTGGGACTAGCGGCCCAAGAGACCCAGTACTTC.

The chain joins TRBV18 to TRBJ1-4; TRBD1 aligns across 8 bases. The CDR3 has 17 residues. Trimming removed 6 bases from V and 3 bases from J; junction bases left unmatched: 12. Per germline, CDR1 KGHSH and CDR2 LQKENI. In nucleotides, the CDR3 is TGTGCCAGCTCTCAAAGACAGGGGAATGCGGCTAATGAAAAACTGTTTTTT. Amino acid sequence: CASSQRQGNAANEKLFF.

The CDR3 protein is CASTQASGYTGELFF. In DNA, the CDR3 is TGTGCCAGCACACAGGCTAGCGGGTACACCGGGGAGCTGTTTTTT. The rearrangement uses TRBV2 and TRBJ2-2, with 8 positions matching TRBD2. The J segment lost 3 bases and the V segment lost 7 bases, leaving 7 bases of the junction unmatched. Germline V lookup: CDR1 SNHLY, CDR2 FYNNEI. This CDR3 has 15 amino acids.

The CDR3 nucleotides are TGCGCCAGCAGCCGGGGACAGGGGAACACCGGGGAGCTGTTTTTT. Protein sequence: CASSRGQGNTGELFF. The genes are TRBV5-1 and TRBJ2-2, with TRBD1 matching 9 bases. After removal of 4 bases from V and 1 base from J, the junction contained 2 bases not matched to a gene. The germline V gene has CDR1 SGHRS and CDR2 YFSETQ. The CDR3 has 15 residues.